Below, 17 T cell receptor beta chains from the same sample are listed, as sequenced in a study of coeliac disease. Generated by immunoSEQ multiplex PCR, the TCRdb table keeps only in-frame clones and is missing some. This repertoire shows approximately 5,400 clones, roughly two thirds found once; its top ten account for roughly 8.4%. Sequenced input: lymphocytes from the gut lamina propria. The origin of the receptors is a man in his 70s with active celiac disease.

The rearrangement links TRBV9 to TRBJ1-5, with TRBD1 as a possible D gene (6 bases). The CDR3 contains 15 residues. CDR1 SGDLS and CDR2 YYNGEE come from the germline V gene. V was cut by 0 bases and J by 6 bases, with 13 bases left in between. Written as DNA, the CDR3 is TGTGCCAGCAGCGTAGTCAGGGGCGCCGTTCAGCCCCAGCATTTT. Its protein is CASSVVRGAVQPQHF.

This clone was found once. The chain joins TRBV19 to TRBJ2-2; 9 bases line up with TRBD1. The CDR3 has 18 amino acids. Per the germline V gene, CDR1 is LNHDA and CDR2 is SQIVND (reference sequence). With 5 bases clipped from V and 1 base from J, the junction kept 11 bases outside the gene matches. CDR3 in amino acids: CASSLGPTGQGNTGELFF. The CDR3 region has the DNA TGTGCCAGTAGTTTGGGACCAACGGGACAGGGGAACACCGGGGAGCTGTTTTTT.

The rearrangement links TRBV7-9 to TRBJ1-5; TRBD1 matches at 10 bases. This CDR3 contains 16 residues. J lost 2 bases, V lost 6 bases, and 7 bases had no gene match. Germline CDR1 reads SEHNR; CDR2 reads FQNEAQ (reference sequence). CDR3 sequence (DNA): TGTGCCAGCAGTTCAGACAGGGGGCTCGGCAATCAGCCCCAGCATTTT. Translating it yields CASSSDRGLGNQPQHF.

Only a few counts were recorded for this clone. V usage is TRBV5-5 and J usage is TRBJ2-3; D ambiguous. V was clipped by 4 bases and J by 0 bases, with 6 bases between them. Germline V gene sequence: CDR1 SGHKS, CDR2 YYEKEE (reference sequence). The CDR3 is 13 residues long. The CDR3 nucleotides read TGTGCCAGCAGCCCCGGTAGCACAGATACGCAGTATTTT. Protein sequence: CASSPGSTDTQYF.

There are a few counts of this clone. The genes are TRBV6-5 and TRBJ2-2, with 9 bases lining up with TRBD2. The CDR3 runs 16 residues. The J segment lost 3 bases and the V segment lost 2 bases, leaving 4 bases of the junction unmatched. The germline CDR1 and CDR2 sequences are MNHEY and SVGAGI. The CDR3 here is CASSYGGGADTGELFF. CDR3 nucleotide sequence: TGTGCCAGCAGTTACGGCGGGGGGGCGGACACCGGGGAGCTGTTTTTT.

This chain uses TRBV18 with TRBJ2-1, with D uncertain. V shed 6 bases and J shed 4 bases, with 16 bases lying between them. The CDR3 spans 15 residues. Germline CDR1 KGHSH, CDR2 LQKENI. The CDR3 DNA follows: TGTGCCAGCTCTTTGGAGAGTCACGGGTACAATGAGCAGTTCTTC. Protein product: CASSLESHGYNEQFF.

This clone appeared a few times. The V and J genes are TRBV7-2 and TRBJ1-6; 7 nucleotides match TRBD1. The germline V gene encodes CDR1 SGHTA and CDR2 FQGNSA. V gave up 5 bases and J gave up 4 bases; unmatched junction bases: 2. The CDR3 length is 14 residues. The CDR3 region has the DNA TGTGCCAGCAGCCCACAGGGGTATAATTCACCCCTCCACTTT. Protein product: CASSPQGYNSPLHF.

V and J are TRBV7-2 and TRBJ2-3; D gene ambiguous. V was trimmed by 5 bases and J by 4 bases, leaving 10 bases between them. The CDR3 spans 13 residues. Germline values: CDR1 SGHTA, CDR2 FQGNSA. The CDR3 DNA is TGTGCCAGCAGCCGTACGAGTGCAGATACGCAGTATTTT. Translation gives CASSRTSADTQYF.

The CDR3 DNA is TGTGCCAGCAGTTACGGACTAGCGGGAGCCGCCGGGGAGCTGTTTTTT. Amino acids: CASSYGLAGAAGELFF. The chain combines TRBV6-5 with TRBJ2-2; TRBD2 matches at 13 bases. The ends lost 2 bases at V and 6 bases at J; junction bases unmatched: 3. The CDR3 length is 16 residues. Per the germline V gene, CDR1 is MNHEY and CDR2 is SVGAGI.

This clone was found once. This chain joins TRBV4-2 and TRBJ2-3; D might be TRBD2 (6 bases). Deletions cut 1 base from V and 2 bases from J, with 10 bases between. The CDR3 length is 15 residues. CDR1 is LGHNA and CDR2 is YNFKEQ in the germline V gene. CDR3 bases: TGTGCCAGCAGCCAAGTTGGGGGGACCACAGATACGCAGTATTTT. It yields the protein CASSQVGGTTDTQYF.

This chain links TRBV7-2 with TRBJ2-7; D gene ambiguous. This CDR3 comprises 14 residues. The germline gives CDR1 SGHTA, CDR2 FQGNSA. The V gene lost 1 base and the J gene lost 2 bases, with 9 bases spanning the gap. In DNA, the CDR3 is TGTGCCAGCAGCTTAGGGCAGACTGCCTACGAGCAGTACTTC. Translation: CASSLGQTAYEQYF.

The chain joins TRBV5-1 to TRBJ2-7; 9 nucleotides match TRBD1. This CDR3 has 15 amino acids. Germline values: CDR1 SGHRS, CDR2 YFSETQ. V dropped 4 bases and J dropped 1; count of bases not matched to a gene: 6. CDR3 loop: CASSHRDRASYEQYF. DNA for the CDR3: TGCGCCAGCAGCCACCGGGACAGGGCTTCCTACGAGCAGTACTTC.

This clone occurred a few times. The chain combines TRBV4-1 with TRBJ2-7; 7 nucleotides line up with TRBD1. Per the germline V gene, CDR1 is MGHRA and CDR2 is YSYEKL. This CDR3 has 16 amino acids. V dropped 0 bases and J dropped 0; count of bases not matched to a gene: 5. In DNA form, the CDR3 reads TGCGCCAGCAGCCAAGATGCAGGGGGATCCTCCTACGAGCAGTACTTC. Protein sequence: CASSQDAGGSSYEQYF.

The V call is TRBV4-2, the J call TRBJ1-3, with 9 positions matching TRBD1. The V gene's germline CDR1 is LGHNA and CDR2 YNFKEQ. V lost 1 base and J lost 3; bases outside the gene matches: 7. The CDR3 loop spans 17 amino acids. CDR3 in amino acids: CASSQGQQGASGNTIYF. Here the CDR3 DNA reads TGTGCCAGCAGCCAAGGACAACAGGGGGCTAGTGGAAACACCATATATTTT.

This chain joins TRBV5-1 and TRBJ2-1; TRBD2 might be the D (6 bases). The germline V gene encodes CDR1 SGHRS and CDR2 YFSETQ. V lost 5 bases and J 3 bases, leaving 12 bases between the germline ends. The CDR3 length is 14 residues. The CDR3: CASRAGINYNEQFF. The DNA for the CDR3 is TGCGCCAGCAGGGCGGGGATCAACTACAATGAGCAGTTCTTC.

This sequence joins TRBV6-5 and TRBJ2-1, with TRBD2 matching over 13 bases. Germline loops: CDR1 MNHEY, CDR2 SVGAGI. Germline trimming cut 2 bases from V and 9 bases from J; bases unmatched to any gene: 4. This CDR3 region has 15 residues. The CDR3 loop is CASSYRTSGSFEQFF. In nucleotides, the CDR3 is TGTGCCAGCAGTTACAGGACTAGCGGGAGTTTTGAGCAGTTCTTC.

V usage is TRBV7-3 and J usage is TRBJ1-5, with D tentatively TRBD1 (5 bases). The CDR3 is 13 residues long. V lost 5 bases and J lost 6, with 11 bases in between. The germline gives CDR1 SGHTA, CDR2 FQGTGA. The CDR3 nucleotides are TGTGCCAGCAGCCCTCAGGGCGGTCAGCCCCAGCATTTT. This codes for CASSPQGGQPQHF.